The source of this T cell receptor (beta chain) is a study of T-cell reconstitution after alpha-beta-depleted transplantation in children. TCRbeta library preparation incorporated unique molecular identifiers. TCRdb passed the PCR reads through MiXCR, listing each CDR3 protein once. The sample carries more than 550,000 distinct CDR3 sequences, approximately 10% recorded once. Worth noting for this clonotype: One end of the junction does not line up with germline, which may come from a read error.

CDR1 is SGHRS and CDR2 is YFSETQ in the germline V gene. CDR3 length: 17 residues. The sequence derives from a human donor who donated a stem cell graft to a child with acute myeloid leukemia. Here the sequenced sample was PBMCs from the stem cell graft donor, taken from the stem cell graft. The chain recombines TRBV5-1 with TRBJ2-5; 10 positions match TRBD2. CDR3 region: CASSLGASGSYQETQCF. The DNA for the CDR3 is TGCGCCAGCAGCTTGGGGGCTAGCGGGAGTTATCAAGAGACCCAGTGCTTC.